This is a list of T cell receptor beta chains from one sample in a study of T cells in lung cancer brain metastases. Libraries were prepared by immunoSEQ multiplex PCR; TCRdb keeps only in-frame clonotypes and omits some of them. This sample yields about 4,200 clones, of which 85% to 90% are seen a single time; 7.5% to 10% belongs to the top ten. The sample was tumor tissue from the primary lung tumor. These receptors came from a man aged 55 to 69 with non-small cell lung cancer. Each CDR3 is given with its conserved first and last residue. A D gene is named only where the DNA matches it firmly. Size tells how often a clone was seen (once, few, many) or the class of an expanded clone, and some rows leave it out.

size	V	length	D	J	DNA	CDR3
NA	TRBV6-5	15	TRBD2	TRBJ2-1	TGTGCCAGCAGTTACTCAGGCGGGAGGTGGGATGAGCAGTTCTTC	CASSYSGGRWDEQFF
NA	TRBV27	13	NA	TRBJ1-4	TGTGCCAGCAGGACCCAAAACGATGAAAAACTGTTTTTT	CASRTQNDEKLFF
NA	TRBV5-5	14	NA	TRBJ1-5	TGTGCCAGCAGCTCTAGCATGGGGCCCGGACCCCAGCATTTT	CASSSSMGPGPQHF
NA	TRBV5-5	13	NA	TRBJ2-5	TGTGCCAGCAGCTTCCCCGGGGAGGAGACCCAGTACTTC	CASSFPGEETQYF
NA	TRBV7-9	14	NA	TRBJ2-5	TGTGCCAGCAGCTTTCGGGCGATGCGAGAGACCCAGTACTTC	CASSFRAMRETQYF
NA	TRBV5-1	15	NA	TRBJ2-2	TGCGCCAGCAGCACTAGGACAGCCGGGGACGGGGAGCTGTTTTTT	CASSTRTAGDGELFF
once	TRBV5-4	15	NA	TRBJ1-2	TGTGCCAGCAGCCGCACAGGGTTCCTATACAATGGCTACACCTTC	CASSRTGFLYNGYTF
NA	TRBV5-1	15	NA	TRBJ2-7	TGCGCCAGCAGCTGGGGAGCAGGAGCCTACTACGAGCAGTACTTC	CASSWGAGAYYEQYF
NA	TRBV7-2	15	NA	TRBJ1-1	TGTGCCAGCAGCTTAGGGTCAAGGTTGAACACTGAAGCTTTCTTT	CASSLGSRLNTEAFF
NA	TRBV5-6	16	NA	TRBJ2-2	TGTGCCAGCAGCTTTTCAGACACCACGAACACCGGGGAGCTGTTTTTT	CASSFSDTTNTGELFF
NA	TRBV28	15	NA	TRBJ2-2	TGTGCCAGCAGTTTAGGAGGAGCACGCACCGGGGAGCTGTTTTTT	CASSLGGARTGELFF
NA	TRBV29-1	13	NA	TRBJ2-7	TGCAGCGTTGAACTGGGGACTCCCTACGAGCAGTACTTC	CSVELGTPYEQYF
NA	TRBV28	12	NA	TRBJ2-5	TGTGCCAGCAAGGGGCAACAAGAGACCCAGTACTTC	CASKGQQETQYF
NA	TRBV28	16	TRBD2	TRBJ2-7	TGTGCCAGCAGTTTAGTCCCGGGGACTAGCTCCTACGAGCAGTACTTC	CASSLVPGTSSYEQYF
NA	TRBV6-5	15	TRBD1	TRBJ2-7	TGTGCCAGCAGTTCATCCGGGACAGGGGTCAACGAGCAGTACTTC	CASSSSGTGVNEQYF
NA	TRBV7-9	16	TRBD2	TRBJ2-3	TGTGCCAGCAGCTTAGGGACTAGCCGAAGCACAGATACGCAGTATTTT	CASSLGTSRSTDTQYF
NA	TRBV11-3	14	TRBD1	TRBJ1-1	TGTGCCAGCAGCTTAGGACAGGGACACACTGAAGCTTTCTTT	CASSLGQGHTEAFF
NA	TRBV5-1	16	TRBD1	TRBJ2-3	TGCGCCAGCAGCGTGGGACAGACGATTTTCACAGATACGCAGTATTTT	CASSVGQTIFTDTQYF
large	TRBV7-2	15	TRBD1	TRBJ2-7	TGTGCCACTAAAGTGACCGGGACAGGTCTATACGAGCAGTACTTC	CATKVTGTGLYEQYF
NA	TRBV6-5	13	NA	TRBJ2-2	TGTGCCAGCAGTTCGGGGCACACCGGGGAGCTGTTTTTT	CASSSGHTGELFF
NA	TRBV27	14	TRBD2	TRBJ2-3	TGTGCCAGCAGTCCCGAATTAGCGGGAGGTACGCAGTATTTT	CASSPELAGGTQYF
NA	TRBV28	16	TRBD1	TRBJ2-7	TGTGCCAGCAGTCTCGACCTAGGACAGGGGCACTACGAGCAGTACTTC	CASSLDLGQGHYEQYF
once	TRBV6-5	14	TRBD1	TRBJ2-7	TGTGCCAGCAGTTACGACAGGGACCGGTGGGAGCAGTACTTC	CASSYDRDRWEQYF
NA	TRBV6-6	16	TRBD1	TRBJ2-2	TGTGCCAGCAGTTACTTGGGGGACAGAGCTACCGGGGAGCTGTTTTTT	CASSYLGDRATGELFF
NA	TRBV19	12	TRBD2	TRBJ2-5	TGTGCCAGTAGTATCGGGGGGGAGACCCAGTACTTC	CASSIGGETQYF
NA	TRBV5-4	17	TRBD2	TRBJ2-2	TGTGCCAGCAGCGGGGGACTAGCGGGAAGGGACACCGGGGAGCTGTTTTTT	CASSGGLAGRDTGELFF
NA	TRBV7-2	12	NA	TRBJ2-5	TGTGCCAGCAGCTTAAGCGAAGAGACCCAGTACTTC	CASSLSEETQYF
NA	TRBV2	12	TRBD1	TRBJ1-2	TGTGCCAGCAGCTGGACAGGGGATGGCTACACCTTC	CASSWTGDGYTF
NA	TRBV5-5	14	NA	TRBJ1-5	TGTGCCAGCAGCTTGGATGTGGGCAATCAGCCCCAGCATTTT	CASSLDVGNQPQHF
NA	TRBV6-5	15	TRBD1	TRBJ2-3	TGTGCCAGCGAAGATACAGGGGGTAACGCAGATACGCAGTATTTT	CASEDTGGNADTQYF
NA	TRBV2	12	NA	TRBJ2-7	TGTGTCAGCGGCGGGGACTCCTACGAGCAGTACTTC	CVSGGDSYEQYF
few	TRBV7-9	16	NA	TRBJ1-3	TGTGCCAGCAGCTCGTCGGGACTGAGCTCTGGAAACACCATATATTTT	CASSSSGLSSGNTIYF
NA	TRBV7-2	19	NA	TRBJ2-3	TGTGCCAGCAGCCCAGAGGGCCGGGGAGGACAGGCCTACACAGATACGCAGTATTTT	CASSPEGRGGQAYTDTQYF
NA	TRBV20-1	11	NA	TRBJ1-2	TGCAGTGCCCACGGTAACTATGGCTACACCTTC	CSAHGNYGYTF
NA	TRBV5-8	14	NA	TRBJ2-1	TGTGCCAGCAGCTTGCGGGGGCCTCTAAATGAGCAGTTCTTC	CASSLRGPLNEQFF
NA	TRBV2	16	NA	TRBJ1-5	TGTGCCAGCAGTCGTGGCACCTTATATAGCAATCAGCCCCAGCATTTT	CASSRGTLYSNQPQHF
NA	TRBV11-2	17	TRBD1	TRBJ1-2	TGTGCCAGCAGCTTAGCGGGATTTGGACAGGCGAACTATGGCTACACCTTC	CASSLAGFGQANYGYTF
NA	TRBV4-1	15	TRBD1	TRBJ2-7	TGCGCCAGCAGCCAAATGACAGGGGGCTCCTACGAGCAGTACTTC	CASSQMTGGSYEQYF
NA	TRBV28	11	TRBD1	TRBJ1-2	TGTGCCAGCAGTTCGGACAGGGTCCCTTACTTC	CASSSDRVPYF
NA	TRBV7-9	14	NA	TRBJ1-2	TGTGCCAGCAGCTTAGTACAGGGTGATCGTGGCTACACCTTC	CASSLVQGDRGYTF
NA	TRBV11-3	16	NA	TRBJ2-7	TGTGCCAGCAGCCCCCCCTTGGCGGGACCCGCTATTGAGCAGTACTTC	CASSPPLAGPAIEQYF
NA	TRBV28	15	NA	TRBJ1-2	TGTGCCAGCAGCGGCGTTGACCCTCTTAACTATGGCTACACCTTC	CASSGVDPLNYGYTF
NA	TRBV7-3	15	TRBD1	TRBJ2-3	TGTGCCAGCAGCCCACAGGGGCTAAACGGAGATACGCAGTATTTT	CASSPQGLNGDTQYF
NA	TRBV6-1	14	NA	TRBJ1-3	TGTGCCAGCATCCAAAGGGGCTCTGGAAACACCATATATTTT	CASIQRGSGNTIYF
once	TRBV11-2	15	NA	TRBJ2-5	TGTGCCAGCAGCTTAGATCTCATCGGTCGAAGTGGAATGTACTTC	CASSLDLIGRSGMYF